A selection of T cell receptor beta chains follows, all from one sample in a study of blood T cells in healthy people across ages. From the 5' RACE reads, TCRdb called clonotypes with MiXCR, one entry per CDR3 protein. Among some 1.5 million distinct CDR3 sequences listed, 28% were seen once. The sample was blood. All receptors come from a young woman in good health. CDR3s include the opening cysteine and the closing phenylalanine or tryptophan. The D gene is left open where the match is weak. Clone size is shown for a subset of rows, as once, few, many or a class of expanded clone.

TRBJ1-5	-	-	TRBV3-1	TGTGCCAGCAGCCAAGGACGGGGCAGGGGTTGGGCTCAGCCCCAGCATTTT	CASSQGRGRGWAQPQHF
TRBJ1-1	-	few	TRBV7-9	TGTGCCAGCAGCATGAGCCCTCCGAGGGCTGAAGCTTTCTTT	CASSMSPPRAEAFF
TRBJ2-1	TRBD2	once	TRBV7-8	TGTGCCAGCAGCCACCGGACTAGCGGCTCCTACGATGAGCAGTTCTTC	CASSHRTSGSYDEQFF
TRBJ1-1	-	-	TRBV7-8	TGTGCCAGCAGCCCAAGCGGCGGGAAAAGGGAAGCTTTCTTT	CASSPSGGKREAFF
TRBJ1-1	-	-	TRBV30	TGTGCCTGGAGTGTCGTGGGACAAGCTTTCTTT	CAWSVVGQAFF
TRBJ2-7	TRBD2	many	TRBV20-1	TGCAGTGCTAGCGTTAGCGGGGGGTCCGAGCAGTACTTC	CSASVSGGSEQYF
TRBJ2-3	-	-	TRBV20-1	TGCAGTGCTAGAGATCCCTACGATTCAGATTTCACGGATACGCAGTATTTT	CSARDPYDSDFTDTQYF
TRBJ1-5	TRBD1	-	TRBV6-4	TGTGCCAGCAGTGTCGGGACAGGGGGCGATCAGCCCCAGCATTTT	CASSVGTGGDQPQHF
TRBJ2-7	-	-	TRBV20-1	TGCAGTGTCGCCCACACGAGAGACAGCTCCTACGAGCAGTACTTC	CSVAHTRDSSYEQYF
TRBJ2-1	-	many	TRBV11-2	TGTGCCAGCAGCACCCCAAGGGGGGGGAATCCTGAGCAGTTCTTC	CASSTPRGGNPEQFF